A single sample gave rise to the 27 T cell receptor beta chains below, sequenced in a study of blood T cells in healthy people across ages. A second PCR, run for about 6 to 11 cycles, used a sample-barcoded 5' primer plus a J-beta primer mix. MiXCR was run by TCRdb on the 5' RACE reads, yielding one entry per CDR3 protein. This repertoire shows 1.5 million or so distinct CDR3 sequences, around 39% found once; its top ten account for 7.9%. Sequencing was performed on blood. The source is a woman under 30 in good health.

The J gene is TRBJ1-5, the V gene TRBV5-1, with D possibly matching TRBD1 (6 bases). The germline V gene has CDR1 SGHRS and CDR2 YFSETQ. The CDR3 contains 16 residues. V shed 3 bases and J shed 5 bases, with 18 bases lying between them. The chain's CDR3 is CASSSGQTHGDQPQHF. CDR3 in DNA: TGCGCCAGCAGCTCCGGACAGACTCATGGGGATCAGCCCCAGCATTTT.

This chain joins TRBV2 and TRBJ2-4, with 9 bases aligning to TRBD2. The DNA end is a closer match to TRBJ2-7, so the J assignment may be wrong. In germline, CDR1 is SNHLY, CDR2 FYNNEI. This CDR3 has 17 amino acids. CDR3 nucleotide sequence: TGTGCCGGCCCAACCCTCCGGGGTAGCGGGGGTACTTACGAGCAGTACTTC. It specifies CAGPTLRGSGGTYEQYF.

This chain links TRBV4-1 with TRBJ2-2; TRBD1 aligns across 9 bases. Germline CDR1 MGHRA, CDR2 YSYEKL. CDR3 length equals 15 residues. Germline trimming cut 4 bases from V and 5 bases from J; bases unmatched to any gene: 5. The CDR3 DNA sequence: TGCGCCAGCAGCCCGGACAGGGGTGGTACCGGGGAGCTGTTTTTT. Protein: CASSPDRGGTGELFF.

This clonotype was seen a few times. The CDR3 sequence: CASSEANSRKLFF. The CDR3 DNA is TGTGCCAGCAGTGAAGCGAACAGCCGTAAACTGTTTTTT. The chain carries TRBV6-1 and TRBJ1-4; no clear D. Germline V gene lookup returns CDR1 MNHNS and CDR2 SASEGT. The germline V and J ends were trimmed by 0 bases and 11 bases, with 10 bases remaining between them. This CDR3 is 13 amino acids long.

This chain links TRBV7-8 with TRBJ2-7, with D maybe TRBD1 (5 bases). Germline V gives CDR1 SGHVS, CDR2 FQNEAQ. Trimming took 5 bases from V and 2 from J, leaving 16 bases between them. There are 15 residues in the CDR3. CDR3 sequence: CASSKDSLYAYEQYF. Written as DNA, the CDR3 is TGTGCCAGCAGCAAAGACAGCCTATACGCCTACGAGCAGTACTTC.

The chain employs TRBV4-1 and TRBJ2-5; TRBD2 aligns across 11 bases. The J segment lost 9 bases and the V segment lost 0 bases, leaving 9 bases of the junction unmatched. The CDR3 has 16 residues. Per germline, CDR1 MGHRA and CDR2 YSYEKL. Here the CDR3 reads CASSQELTSGVGAQYF. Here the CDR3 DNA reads TGCGCCAGCAGCCAAGAACTGACTAGCGGGGTGGGGGCCCAGTACTTC.

The CDR3 protein is CASNLWTGSARLHEQFF. DNA of the CDR3: TGTGCCAGCAACCTATGGACAGGCAGTGCCCGCCTACATGAGCAGTTCTTC. The chain carries TRBV5-6 and TRBJ2-1; 7 bases fit TRBD1. V gave up 6 bases and J gave up 8 bases; unmatched junction bases: 20. Germline loops: CDR1 SGHDT, CDR2 YYEEEE. The CDR3 runs 17 residues.

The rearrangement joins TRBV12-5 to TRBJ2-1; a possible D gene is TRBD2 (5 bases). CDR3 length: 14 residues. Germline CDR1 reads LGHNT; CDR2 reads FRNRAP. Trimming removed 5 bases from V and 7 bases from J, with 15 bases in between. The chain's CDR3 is CASGAGNLRNEQFF. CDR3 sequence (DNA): TGTGCTAGTGGTGCCGGGAATCTCAGGAATGAGCAGTTCTTC. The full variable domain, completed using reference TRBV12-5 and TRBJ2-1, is DARVTQTPRHKVTEMGQEVTMRCQPILGHNTVFWYRQTMMQGLELLAYFRNRAPLDDSGMPKDRFSAEMPDATLATLKIQPSEPRDSAVYFCASGAGNLRNEQFFGPGTRLTVL.

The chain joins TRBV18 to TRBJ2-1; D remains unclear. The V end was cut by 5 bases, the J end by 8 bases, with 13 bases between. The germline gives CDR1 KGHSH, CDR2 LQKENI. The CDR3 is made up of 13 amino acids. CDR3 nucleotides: TGTGCCAGCTCAGCCTTAGGTAGCTATGAGCAGTTCTTC. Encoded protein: CASSALGSYEQFF.

The CDR3 loop reads CASSPLGAGGALGTEAFF. CDR3 nucleotide sequence: TGTGCCAGCAGTCCCCTCGGGGCTGGGGGGGCGCTCGGCACTGAAGCTTTCTTT. This rearrangement joins TRBV27 to TRBJ1-1, with D tentatively TRBD1 (6 bases). V was pared by 5 bases and J by 4 bases, with 26 bases between. The germline V gene encodes CDR1 MNHEY and CDR2 SMNVEV (reference sequence). The CDR3 has 18 amino acids.

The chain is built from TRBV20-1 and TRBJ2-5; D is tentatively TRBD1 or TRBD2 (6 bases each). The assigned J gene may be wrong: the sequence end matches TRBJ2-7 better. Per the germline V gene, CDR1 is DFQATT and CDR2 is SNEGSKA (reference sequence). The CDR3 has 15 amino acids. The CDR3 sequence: CSARPRRGQAYEQYF. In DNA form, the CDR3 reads TGCAGTGCTAGACCCCGACGGGGGCAGGCCTACGAGCAGTACTTC.

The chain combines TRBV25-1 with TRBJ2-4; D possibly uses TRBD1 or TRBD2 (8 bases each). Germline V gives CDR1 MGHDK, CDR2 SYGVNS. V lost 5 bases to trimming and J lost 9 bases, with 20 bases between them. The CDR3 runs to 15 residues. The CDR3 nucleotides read TGTGCCAGCAGTCCAACAGGGGGACTAGATGGCATTCAGTACTTC. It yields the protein CASSPTGGLDGIQYF.

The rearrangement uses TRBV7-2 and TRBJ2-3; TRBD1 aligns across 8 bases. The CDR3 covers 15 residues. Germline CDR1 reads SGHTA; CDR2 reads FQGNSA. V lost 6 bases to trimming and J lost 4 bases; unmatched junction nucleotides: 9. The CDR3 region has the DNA TGTGCCAGCAGACTGGACAGGGTTTCTGCAGATACGCAGTATTTT. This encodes CASRLDRVSADTQYF.

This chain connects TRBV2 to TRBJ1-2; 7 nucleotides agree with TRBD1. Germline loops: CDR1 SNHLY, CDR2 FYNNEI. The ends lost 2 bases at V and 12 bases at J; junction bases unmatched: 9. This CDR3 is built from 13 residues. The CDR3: CASSERDRSGHTF. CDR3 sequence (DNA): TGTGCCAGCAGTGAACGGGACAGATCGGGGCACACCTTC.

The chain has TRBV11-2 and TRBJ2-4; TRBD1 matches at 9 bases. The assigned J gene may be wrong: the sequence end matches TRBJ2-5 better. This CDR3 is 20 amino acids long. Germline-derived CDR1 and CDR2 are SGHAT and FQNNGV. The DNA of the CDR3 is TGTGCCAGCAGCTTAAAGGGGTTCGGGACAGGGCGTGATTTCTCGGAGACCCAGTACTTC. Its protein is CASSLKGFGTGRDFSETQYF.

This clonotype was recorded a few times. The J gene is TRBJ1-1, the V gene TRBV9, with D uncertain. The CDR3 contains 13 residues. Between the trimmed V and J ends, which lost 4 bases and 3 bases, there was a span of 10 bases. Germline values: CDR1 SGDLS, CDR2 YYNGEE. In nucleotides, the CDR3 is TGTGCCAGCAGCCCCCCCCAGGACACTGAAGCTTTCTTT. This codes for CASSPPQDTEAFF.

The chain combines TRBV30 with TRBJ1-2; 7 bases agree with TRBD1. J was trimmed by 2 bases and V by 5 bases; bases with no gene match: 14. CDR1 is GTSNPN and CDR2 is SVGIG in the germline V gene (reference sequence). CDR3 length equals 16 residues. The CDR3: CAWGRISDRQNYGYTF. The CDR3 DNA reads TGTGCCTGGGGGAGGATATCGGACAGGCAAAACTATGGCTACACCTTC.

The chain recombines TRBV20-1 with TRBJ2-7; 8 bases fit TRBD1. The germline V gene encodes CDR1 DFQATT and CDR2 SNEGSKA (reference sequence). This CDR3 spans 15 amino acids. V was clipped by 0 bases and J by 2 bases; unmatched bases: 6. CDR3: CSARDSWTGTYEQYF. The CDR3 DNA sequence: TGCAGTGCTAGAGATTCCTGGACAGGGACCTACGAGCAGTACTTC.

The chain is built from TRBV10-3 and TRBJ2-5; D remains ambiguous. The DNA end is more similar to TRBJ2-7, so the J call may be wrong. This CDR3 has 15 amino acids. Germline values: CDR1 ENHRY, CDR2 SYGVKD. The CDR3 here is CAISELAKLGYEQYF. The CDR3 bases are TGTGCCATCAGTGAGTTGGCTAAGTTGGGGTACGAGCAGTACTTC.

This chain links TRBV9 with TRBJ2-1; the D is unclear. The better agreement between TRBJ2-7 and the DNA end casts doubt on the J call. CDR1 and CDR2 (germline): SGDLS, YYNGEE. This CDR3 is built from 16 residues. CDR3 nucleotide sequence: TGTGCCAGCAGCCCGTCGGCCCCCAACTCCTACAATGAGCAGTACTTC. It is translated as CASSPSAPNSYNEQYF.

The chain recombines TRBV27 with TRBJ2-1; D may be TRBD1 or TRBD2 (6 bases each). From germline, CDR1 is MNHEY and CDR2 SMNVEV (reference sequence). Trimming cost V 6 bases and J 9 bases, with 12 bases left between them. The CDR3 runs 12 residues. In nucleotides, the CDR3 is TGTGCCAGCAGCTTTGAGGGGGGTGAGCAGTTCTTC. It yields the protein CASSFEGGEQFF.

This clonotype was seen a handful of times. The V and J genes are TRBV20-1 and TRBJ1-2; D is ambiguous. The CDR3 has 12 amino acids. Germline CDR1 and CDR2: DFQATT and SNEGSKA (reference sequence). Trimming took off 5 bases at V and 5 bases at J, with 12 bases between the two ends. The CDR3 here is CSAGRGFYGYTF. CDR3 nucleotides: TGCAGTGCTGGACGAGGGTTTTATGGCTACACCTTC.

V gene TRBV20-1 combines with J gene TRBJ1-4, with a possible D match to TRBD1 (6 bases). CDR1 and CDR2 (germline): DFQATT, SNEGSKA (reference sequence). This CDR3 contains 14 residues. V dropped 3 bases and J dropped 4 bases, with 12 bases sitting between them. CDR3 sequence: CSASSGTSNEKLFF. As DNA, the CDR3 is TGCAGTGCTAGCTCCGGGACAAGTAATGAAAAACTGTTTTTT.

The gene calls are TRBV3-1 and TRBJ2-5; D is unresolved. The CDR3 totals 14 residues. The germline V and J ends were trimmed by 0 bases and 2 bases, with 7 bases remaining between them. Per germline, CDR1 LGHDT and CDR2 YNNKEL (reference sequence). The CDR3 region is CASSQDPKQETQYF. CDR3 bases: TGTGCCAGCAGCCAAGACCCTAAACAAGAGACCCAGTACTTC.

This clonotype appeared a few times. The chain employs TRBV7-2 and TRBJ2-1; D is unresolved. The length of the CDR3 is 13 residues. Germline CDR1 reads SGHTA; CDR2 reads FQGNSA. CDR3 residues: CAAGGDFYNEQFF. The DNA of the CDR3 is TGTGCAGCTGGCGGAGATTTCTACAATGAGCAGTTCTTC. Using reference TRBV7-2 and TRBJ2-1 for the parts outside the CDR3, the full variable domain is GAGVSQSPSNKVTEKGKDVELRCDPISGHTALYWYRQSLGQGLEFLIYFQGNSAPDKSGLPSDRFSAERTGGSVSTLTIQRTQQEDSAVYLCAAGGDFYNEQFFGPGTRLTVL.

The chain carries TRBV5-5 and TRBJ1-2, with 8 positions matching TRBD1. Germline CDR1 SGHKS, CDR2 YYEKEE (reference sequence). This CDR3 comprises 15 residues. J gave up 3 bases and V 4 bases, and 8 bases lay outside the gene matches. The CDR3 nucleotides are TGTGCCAGCAGCCGTCTCGACAGGGGAGACTATGGCTACACCTTC. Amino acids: CASSRLDRGDYGYTF.

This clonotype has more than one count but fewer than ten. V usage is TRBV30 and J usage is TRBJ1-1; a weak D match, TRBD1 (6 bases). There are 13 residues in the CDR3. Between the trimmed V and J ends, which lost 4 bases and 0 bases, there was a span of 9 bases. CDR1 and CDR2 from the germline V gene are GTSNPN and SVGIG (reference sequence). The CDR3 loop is CAWIPGVNTEAFF. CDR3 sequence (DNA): TGTGCCTGGATTCCAGGGGTGAACACTGAAGCTTTCTTT.